These 27 T cell receptor beta chains were sequenced from one sample in a study of T-cell memory formation after mild COVID-19. TCRdb called the 5' RACE reads again in MiXCR, with one record for every CDR3 protein. The top ten clones hold approximately 23% of a sample with 250,000 to 300,000 distinct CDR3 sequences, roughly 15% of them seen once. Sequenced: PBMCs or a T cell subset sorted from them (not recorded which). The receptors derive from a man in his late teens or twenties who had mild COVID-19 (a few samples of this study predate the infection). Cell type and time point are not known.

This clonotype was picked up a small number of times. The chain recombines TRBV20-1 with TRBJ2-7; D gene unclear. With 5 bases removed from V and 1 base from J, the gap between germline ends came to 12 bases. Germline CDR1 reads DFQATT; CDR2 reads SNEGSKA (reference sequence). The CDR3 runs to 13 residues. The CDR3 nucleotides are TGCAGTGCTTCTACAGTGGAATCCTACGAGCAGTACTTC. It is translated as CSASTVESYEQYF.

This clonotype has more than one count but fewer than ten. V usage is TRBV7-3 and J usage is TRBJ2-1; TRBD1 or TRBD2 may be the D gene (5 bases each). Germline CDR1 and CDR2: SGHTA and FQGTGA. V shed 5 bases and J shed 6 bases, with 14 bases lying between them. The CDR3 has 14 amino acids. The CDR3 coding sequence is TGTGCCAGCAGCCTTGGGGCAGGGACCAATGAGCAGTTCTTC. It specifies CASSLGAGTNEQFF.

This clonotype was seen only a few times. The chain joins TRBV12-3 or TRBV12-4 to TRBJ1-5; 9 nucleotides line up with TRBD1. The junction had 6 bases not matched to a gene; V was cut back by 6 bases and J by 6 bases. The CDR3 is 14 residues long. The CDR3, as DNA: TGTGCCAGCAGCGGAACAGGGGGCGGTCAGCCCCAGCATTTT. It yields the protein CASSGTGGGQPQHF.

This chain connects TRBV7-9 to TRBJ1-2; D uncertain. The CDR3 extends over 12 amino acids. The germline V gene has CDR1 SEHNR and CDR2 FQNEAQ (reference sequence). Trimming stripped 4 bases from V and 9 bases from J, with 12 bases between. The CDR3 sequence is CASSSSIQRYTF. The CDR3 nucleotides read TGTGCCAGCAGCTCCTCGATCCAGCGCTACACCTTC.

This clonotype was picked up many times. The V and J genes are TRBV12-3 or TRBV12-4 and TRBJ2-6; possible D gene TRBD1, 6 bases. The CDR3 totals 16 residues. Trimming cost V 6 bases and J 4 bases, with 16 bases left between them. CDR3 protein: CASSPSTGSGANVLTF. As DNA, the CDR3 is TGTGCCAGCAGCCCCTCCACAGGGTCCGGGGCCAACGTCCTGACTTTC.

The gene calls are TRBV18 and TRBJ1-1, with D perhaps matching TRBD1 (6 bases). CDR1 and CDR2 (germline): KGHSH, LQKENI. This CDR3 is built from 17 residues. Trimming pared 4 bases from V and 0 bases from J, leaving 18 bases between. The CDR3 reads CASSRTGTTLMNTEAFF. In nucleotides, the CDR3 is TGTGCCAGCTCACGAACCGGGACAACCCTCATGAACACTGAAGCTTTCTTT.

This clonotype was counted at least ten times. A much more abundant neighbour one base away suggests this may be a read error. The V call is TRBV7-3, the J call TRBJ2-3, with D possibly TRBD1 on 6 matching bases. Trimming removed 4 bases from V and 1 base from J, with 6 bases in between. Germline lookup yields CDR1 SGHTA and CDR2 FQGTGA. The CDR3 is made up of 13 amino acids. CDR3 in DNA: TGTGCCAGCAGCTACAGGGGCACAGATACGCAGTATTTT. Protein product: CASSYRGTDTQYF.

The chain joins TRBV18 to TRBJ2-7, with D unresolved. The CDR3 extends over 13 amino acids. Germline values: CDR1 KGHSH, CDR2 LQKENI. With 2 bases removed from V and 1 base from J, the gap between germline ends came to 6 bases. The CDR3 loop is CASSPDRSYEQYF. The CDR3 region has the DNA TGTGCCAGCTCACCAGACCGTTCCTACGAGCAGTACTTC.

The gene calls are TRBV7-2 and TRBJ1-1; TRBD1 is a possible D gene (5 bases). Trimming removed 5 bases from V and 3 bases from J, with 10 bases in between. This CDR3 is 13 amino acids long. Germline V CDR1 and CDR2: SGHTA, FQGNSA. The CDR3 nucleotides read TGTGCCAGCAGCGGAGGGACCCACACTGAAGCTTTCTTT. Encoded protein: CASSGGTHTEAFF. Using reference TRBV7-2 and TRBJ1-1 for the parts outside the CDR3, the full variable domain is GAGVSQSPSNKVTEKGKDVELRCDPISGHTALYWYRQSLGQGLEFLIYFQGNSAPDKSGLPSDRFSAERTGGSVSTLTIQRTQQEDSAVYLCASSGGTHTEAFFGQGTRLTVV.

V gene TRBV18 combines with J gene TRBJ1-1; the match to TRBD1 covers 7 bases. Germline CDR1 and CDR2: KGHSH and LQKENI. Losses at the gene ends were 6 bases for V and 1 base for J; bases not matched to a gene: 5. CDR3 length equals 14 residues. CDR3 region: CASSLTGSNTEAFF. In nucleotides, the CDR3 is TGTGCCAGCTCCTTGACAGGGTCGAACACTGAAGCTTTCTTT.

The J gene is TRBJ1-4, the V gene TRBV20-1; 8 bases are a match to TRBD1. Looked up from germline, CDR1 is DFQATT and CDR2 is SNEGSKA (reference sequence). The CDR3 covers 14 residues. After removal of 4 bases from V and 6 bases from J, the junction contained 7 bases not matched to a gene. CDR3 loop: CSATQGARDEKLFF. The CDR3 DNA sequence: TGCAGTGCTACCCAGGGGGCGCGAGATGAAAAACTGTTTTTT.

This clonotype was found many times. This chain links TRBV20-1 with TRBJ1-6; 8 positions agree with TRBD1. The CDR3 sequence is 16 residues long. With V trimmed by 0 bases and J by 5 bases, 6 bases remained unmatched. Germline V lookup: CDR1 DFQATT, CDR2 SNEGSKA (reference sequence). As DNA, the CDR3 is TGCAGTGCTAGAGACTCAGGGGGCCTGGATAATTCACCCCTCCACTTT. Protein sequence: CSARDSGGLDNSPLHF.

This clonotype was detected many times. The chain employs TRBV4-2 and TRBJ2-2; 9 positions match TRBD1. J was trimmed by 3 bases and V by 0 bases; bases with no gene match: 5. Per germline, CDR1 LGHNA and CDR2 YNFKEQ. The CDR3 contains 17 residues. DNA for the CDR3: TGTGCCAGCAGCCAAGATGGGGGACAGGGAGACACCGGGGAGCTGTTTTTT. This sequence encodes CASSQDGGQGDTGELFF.

A few counts support this clonotype. This sequence joins TRBV7-8 and TRBJ1-5, with 7 bases aligning to TRBD1. The CDR3 totals 17 residues. CDR1 is SGHVS and CDR2 is FQNEAQ in the germline V gene. V lost 1 base to trimming and J lost 0 bases; unmatched junction nucleotides: 6. The CDR3 sequence is CASSLGGTDDSNQPQHF. The CDR3 coding sequence is TGTGCCAGCAGCTTAGGGGGGACAGACGATAGCAATCAGCCCCAGCATTTT.

The chain recombines TRBV18 with TRBJ1-4; D gene ambiguous. CDR1 and CDR2 from the germline V gene are KGHSH and LQKENI. V was cut by 3 bases and J by 2 bases, with 16 bases left in between. CDR3 size: 17 residues. The CDR3 DNA sequence: TGTGCCAGCTCACCCCGGGTCGGGGTTTTGACTAATGAAAAACTGTTTTTT. It codes for CASSPRVGVLTNEKLFF.

The CDR3 DNA follows: TGTGCCAGCAGCCAGGACTCAGGGGACACCGGGGAGCTGTTTTTT. This sequence encodes CASSQDSGDTGELFF. The J gene is TRBJ2-2, the V gene TRBV7-9; D possibly corresponds to TRBD1 (6 bases). V shed 5 bases and J shed 3 bases, with 13 bases lying between them. The germline V gene has CDR1 SEHNR and CDR2 FQNEAQ (reference sequence). The CDR3 is 15 amino acids.

This clonotype was seen a handful of times. The chain uses TRBV7-8 and TRBJ2-2; unclear D gene. Trimming pared 6 bases from V and 6 bases from J, leaving 14 bases between. The length of the CDR3 is 14 residues. Germline V CDR1 and CDR2: SGHVS, FQNEAQ. The CDR3 loop reads CASSSNGFPGELFF. DNA for the CDR3: TGTGCCAGCAGTTCGAATGGATTCCCCGGGGAGCTGTTTTTT. Filled out from reference TRBV7-8 and TRBJ2-2, the complete variable domain reads GAGVSQSPRYKVAKRGQDVALRCDPISGHVSLFWYQQALGQGPEFLTYFQNEAQLDKSGLPSDRFFAERPEGSVSTLKIQRTQQEDSAVYLCASSSNGFPGELFFGEGSRLTVL.

The V gene is TRBV6-5, the J gene TRBJ1-2; 7 bases align to TRBD1. Germline V CDR1 and CDR2: MNHEY, SVGAGI. Unmatched junction bases numbered 3, after V lost 6 bases and J lost 2 bases. The CDR3 spans 13 residues. The CDR3 here is CASRQGRNYGYTF. The CDR3 DNA is TGTGCCAGCAGACAGGGGCGCAACTATGGCTACACCTTC.

At least ten counts were recorded for this clonotype. V usage is TRBV5-1 and J usage is TRBJ2-5, with TRBD1 matching 10 bases. The germline V gene encodes CDR1 SGHRS and CDR2 YFSETQ. The length of the CDR3 is 15 residues. J gave up 5 bases and V 1 base, and 5 bases lay outside the gene matches. DNA for the CDR3: TGCGCCAGCAGCTTGAGGGGGACAGGGGTGGAGACCCAGTACTTC. This encodes CASSLRGTGVETQYF.

The V and J genes are TRBV10-3 and TRBJ2-1; 10 positions agree with TRBD2. The V gene end was trimmed by 6 bases and the J gene end by 2 bases; junction bases not matched to a gene: 7. This CDR3 comprises 16 residues. The germline gives CDR1 ENHRY, CDR2 SYGVKD. The DNA of the CDR3 is TGTGCCATCAGAGACCCGGGACTAGCGACCTACAATGAGCAGTTCTTC. Translation: CAIRDPGLATYNEQFF.

The CDR3 protein is CASSWQSLQETQYF. The CDR3 DNA is TGTGCCAGCAGTTGGCAGAGCCTCCAAGAGACCCAGTACTTC. This chain links TRBV28 with TRBJ2-5; D call uncertain. This CDR3 region has 14 residues. V shed 4 bases and J shed 1 base, with 10 bases lying between them. Germline CDR1 MDHEN, CDR2 SYDVKM.

Only a few counts were recorded for this clonotype. Its ends do not fully match the called genes, so a read error is possible. The V call is TRBV5-6, the J call TRBJ2-1; either TRBD1 or TRBD2 may supply D (6 bases each). The CDR3 covers 12 residues. Germline CDR1 reads SGHDT; CDR2 reads YYEEEE. CDR3 region: CASSPGAWGVYF. The DNA for the CDR3 is TGTGCCAGCAGCCCGGGGGCGTGGGGGGTGTACTTC.

This clonotype was observed a handful of times. V usage is TRBV4-1 and J usage is TRBJ2-7, with 8 positions matching TRBD2. The trim removed 1 base at V and 4 bases at J, leaving 6 bases unmatched. The CDR3 runs to 15 residues. CDR1 and CDR2 (germline): MGHRA, YSYEKL. The CDR3 sequence: CASSQGPGLVYEQYF. The CDR3 region has the DNA TGCGCCAGCAGCCAAGGACCGGGACTAGTGTACGAGCAGTACTTC.

The chain employs TRBV6-2 or TRBV6-3 and TRBJ2-3, with no clear D. Trimming took off 5 bases at V and 6 bases at J, with 12 bases between the two ends. CDR3 length: 13 amino acids. Germline CDR1 MNHEY, CDR2 SVGEGT. The CDR3 DNA reads as TGTGCCAGCAGTACCGGTCTTGGGGATACGCAGTATTTT. This translates into CASSTGLGDTQYF.

The J gene is TRBJ2-7, the V gene TRBV5-5; D call uncertain. Germline V gene sequence: CDR1 SGHKS, CDR2 YYEKEE (reference sequence). This CDR3 is 14 amino acids long. The V end was cut by 0 bases, the J end by 3 bases, with 10 bases between. The CDR3 sequence is CASSLVLGLYEQYV. The CDR3 DNA reads as TGTGCCAGCAGCTTGGTTCTGGGTCTCTACGAGCAGTACGTC.

This clonotype occurred a few times. J is TRBJ2-3 and V is TRBV12-3 or TRBV12-4, with 7 bases matching TRBD1. The V gene end was trimmed by 6 bases and the J gene end by 3 bases; junction bases not matched to a gene: 15. The CDR3 spans 17 residues. The CDR3 DNA is TGTGCCAGCAGCCCTCCGCTGACAGGGTACAGGACAGATACGCAGTATTTT. This codes for CASSPPLTGYRTDTQYF.

This clonotype has just a few counts. The chain joins TRBV20-1 to TRBJ2-3; D might be TRBD1 (6 bases). Trimming shortened V by 7 bases and J by 4 bases, and 15 bases separated the two germline ends. Germline CDR1 is DFQATT and CDR2 is SNEGSKA (reference sequence). The CDR3 totals 13 residues. The CDR3 DNA reads TGCAGTGGCTCCGGGACAACCGCAGATACGCAGTATTTT. Its translation is CSGSGTTADTQYF.